The sequence of this T cell receptor (beta chain) was determined in a study of shared clonotypes between healthy human individuals. Study-wide points: Naive subsets generally exceeded memory subsets in estimated richness. Although depth was large, rarefaction showed that sequencing of the sorted subsets was incomplete.

Caucasian adults living in Nashville, Tennessee, provided all samples. In the study's own analysis: Filtering differed since immunoSEQ provided only junctions, with no quality scores. Profiling relied on immunoSEQ multiplex PCR, and the TCRdb table lists in-frame clones only, not all of them. V and J calls and clone size come straight from that table; D and trimming were deduced from the DNA. Of 2 million to 3 million clones detected, approximately 93% appear once; the ten largest clones hold 0.36%. Concerning this clone: What it recognizes is unknown.

The CDR3 sequence is 16 residues long. Germline CDR1 is SGHNT and CDR2 is YENEEA. Trimming cost V 5 bases and J 0 bases; bases outside gene matches: 5. The chain combines TRBV11-3 with TRBJ2-2; TRBD2 matches 8 bases. Sequencing input: naive CD4+ T cells from PBMCs. Subset described: CD45RA+ positively selected. This sequence was found in a man younger than 35 in good health. Some clones in this sample may be carry-over from other donors' samples. In DNA, the CDR3 is TGTGCCAGCAGCCCTCGGACTAGCTCGAACACCGGGGAGCTGTTTTTT. This codes for CASSPRTSSNTGELFF.